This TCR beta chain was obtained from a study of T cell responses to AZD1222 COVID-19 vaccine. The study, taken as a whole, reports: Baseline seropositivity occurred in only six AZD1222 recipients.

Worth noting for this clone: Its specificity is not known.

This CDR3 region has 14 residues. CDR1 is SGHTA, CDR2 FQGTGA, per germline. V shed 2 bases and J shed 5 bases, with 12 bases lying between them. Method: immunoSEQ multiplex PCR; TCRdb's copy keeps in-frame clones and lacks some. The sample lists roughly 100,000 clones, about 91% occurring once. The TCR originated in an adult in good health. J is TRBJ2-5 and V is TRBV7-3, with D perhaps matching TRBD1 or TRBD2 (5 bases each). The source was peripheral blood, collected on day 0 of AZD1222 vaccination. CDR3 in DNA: TGTGCCAGCAGCTTAGGTGGGGGAAAGGAGACCCAGTACTTC. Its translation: CASSLGGGKETQYF.